This record covers a single TCR beta chain. The target of this receptor is not known. Base qualities are missing; no much larger clone stands one base away. V is reduced by 4 bases and J by 4 bases, leaving a spacing of 12 bases between them. CDR1 SGHDT and CDR2 YYEEEE were looked up in the germline V gene. Measured from the cysteine to the phenylalanine, the CDR3 is 13 residues long. The entry retains the CDR3 DNA only, 39 bases that are in frame from base 1. Library preparation was by the immunoSEQ multiplex PCR assay. The multiplex PCR relied on a mix of 60 forward primers for TCR Vbeta segments and 13 reverse primers for TCR Jbeta segments. The CDR3 region of rearranged TCR beta genes was amplified from genomic DNA by a multiplex PCR assay. Amplified TCR beta libraries were sequenced as 87-base-pair reads on the Illumina HiSeq System. Per the authors' processing: Across the 670 or so repertoires, a later analysis counted approximately 75 million unique TCR beta chains, roughly 11 million of which were shared by at least two donors. To remove PCR and sequencing errors, raw reads were error-corrected and collapsed into unique sequences using a nearest-neighbor algorithm that merged closely related sequences. To assign V, D and J gene segments, CDR3 sequences were aligned to IMGT reference sequences. For a sequence to be retained, a match of at least six nucleotides to both a V gene segment and a J gene segment was required. Rearrangements were called productive when the CDR3 lacked stop codons and stayed in frame with V and J; all others were non-productive. Following IMGT convention, CDR3 was defined as the stretch from the second conserved V-encoded cysteine to the conserved J-encoded phenylalanine. In an earlier analysis of more than 550 of the donors, sequences lacking an unambiguous match to a single V gene segment were excluded. An earlier analysis of a few hundred of the donors called V segments functional above 56.7% productive rearrangements and segregating when the between-donor standard deviation exceeded 5%. A statistical classification framework was developed to diagnose cytomegalovirus status using the catalog of TCR beta chain sequences. V and J gene assignment, in a later analysis, came from comparing TCR nucleotide sequences with IMGT/GENE-DB human TR gene sequences. In a later analysis, CDR3 sequences and most-parsimonious VDJ recombination scenarios were assigned using the TCRdist pipeline. In a later analysis, each TCR beta chain was defined by its CDR3 amino acid sequence together with its V-gene family, and reads without a unique V-gene family were excluded. A later analysis removed roughly 590 highly shared, low-generation-probability nucleotide sequences to deal with suspected cross-contamination and a sequencing artifact. In a later analysis, a clonal expansion index was calculated for each public chain from normalized within-repertoire ranks of inferred template counts. Generation probabilities in a later analysis came from a VDJ recombination model fitted to out-of-frame rearrangements, and those results were checked against IGoR. Hypergeometric tests were used in a later analysis to score TCR-TCR, TCR-HLA and TCR-CMV co-occurrence, with a repertoire-size bias correction applied to the TCR pairs. To estimate false discovery rates, a later analysis permuted the HLA or CMV assignments 20 times. In a later analysis, co-occurring TCRs were grouped with DBSCAN, and TCRdist sequence similarity was added when clustering was performed within HLA-allele-positive subsets. Co-occurrence clustering excluded repertoires with fewer than 30,000 or more than 120,000 public chains, plus five with anomalous nucleotide sharing. TCRdb stores this immuneACCESS table with in-frame sequences only. Part of the clones is absent; in the studies checked, under half of the shortfall reflects unresolved V genes, and no reason is known for the rest. V and J calls and clone size follow that table, whereas D and trimming were derived from the DNA. The sample table lists more than 95,000 clones, 74% of them with a count of one. Roughly 11% of the sample is held by the ten biggest clonotypes.

The data originate from a study of cytomegalovirus exposure and HLA in healthy donors (dated by TCRdb to 2017 to 2019). Background on the whole study: An earlier analysis of more than 550 of the donors reported approximately 260 Gb of sequence data and around 110 million unique TCR beta sequences obtained from roughly 170 million T cells. The aim of the study was to test whether cataloging public T cell receptors could identify signatures of past pathogen exposure. In an earlier analysis of over 550 of the donors, high-throughput TCR beta sequencing was used to judge whether each TCR beta V gene segment behaved as functional or pseudogenic. In a later analysis, previously published TCR beta repertoires from 666 donors were re-analyzed and high-resolution HLA genotyping was added so that TCR occurrence patterns could be studied. Donor age, sex, ethnicity and CMV serostatus were collected together with the repertoire data. On average, 235,054 unique TCR beta nucleotide sequences were sequenced per donor among 350 to 400 genotyped donors of the cohort, with roughly 18% of those sequences being non-productive. Typing coverage varied by locus: roughly 629-640 donors for A, B, C, DRB1 and DQB1; approximately 500 for DQA1; over 600 for DPA1; about 450 for DPB1. Roughly 5 DR-DQ haplotypes were handled as single units for association and clustering, since linkage in the cohort was strong. The later analysis used no new phenotypic data to find candidate immune exposures, relying instead on TCR beta sequences and their occurrence across donors. Class I and class II HLA loci were covered by the typing at four-digit resolution. A later genetic analysis used genome-wide SNP genotypes for about 60% of the roughly 700 donors, treating that subset as a discovery cohort. Roughly 300 gigabases of sequencing data and roughly 81 million unique TCR sequences made up an early release that covered some 640 HLA-typed donors. A separate validation cohort of roughly 110 different subjects was used in addition to the roughly 670-subject first cohort. The genetic ancestry cluster associated with self-reported Caucasian donors included over 65% of the approximately 410 genotyped donors. To predict cytomegalovirus infection status, the study combined high-throughput TCR immunosequencing, statistical association of individual TCRs with disease status, and machine learning. All discovery cohort repertoires had been generated using a single sequencing platform. The study used immunosequencing to profile the T cell repertoires of 666 subjects and linked those repertoires to cytomegalovirus serostatus. The investigation overall reported the following: In a later analysis, the rate of TCR association differed among HLA loci, with DRB1 alleles having the most associated TCRs and HLA-C alleles having the fewest. The authors suggested that the approach could potentially be extended to other disease states and immunological phenotypes. At a false discovery rate of 0.05, a later analysis linked 16,000 or so TCR beta sequences to specific HLA alleles. Some IMGT-functional V segments, including TRBV6-2 and TRBV6-3, could not be told apart with the 87-base-pair reads, so those segments were excluded. A further reported finding was that TCR beta sequences accurately predicted the HLA-A and HLA-B alleles for most subjects in the first cohort. HLA typing was unavailable for some donors at each locus, so association tests used only the typed subset. In the study, roughly 160 TCR beta chains were listed as associated with cytomegalovirus. In both the original and validation cohorts, the classifier was reported to diagnose cytomegalovirus status with high specificity and sensitivity. The sequencing pipeline was judged likely to have produced a cluster of highly shared sequence variants as a technical artifact. A later genetic analysis reported fewer N-insertions in productive TCRs among donors in an Asian-associated ancestry cluster than the roughly 720-donor mean. In an earlier analysis of around 600 of the donors, most TCR beta V segments were observed in productive rearrangements about 90% or about 30% of the time, broadly matching IMGT annotations. A later analysis found that most CMV-associated TCR beta chains appeared HLA-restricted, with HLA associations seemingly driven largely by CMV exposure. Several of the top co-occurrence clusters appeared to be linked to parvovirus B19, influenza, CMV and Epstein-Barr virus, according to a later analysis. Compared with equally common non-associated chains, HLA-associated TCR beta chains in a later analysis were more clonally expanded and had lower generation probabilities. Across donors, most TCR sequences were observed very rarely, whereas some public TCRs were present in many individuals. CMV serostatus was the only immune exposure information available for the cohort. Over 15 rarely observed V segments, including chromosome 9 orphons, were excluded from the earlier analysis of a few hundred of the donors because counts were too low. A later genetic analysis associated a missense DCLRE1C variant with V-gene and J-gene trimming of TCR beta chains, and an independent cohort replicated the association. When HLA alleles, especially DR and DQ, strongly co-occurred, TCR associations were difficult to assign to individual alleles. Linkage disequilibrium might explain the correlated functional status among segregating V segments, but an unknown experimental factor could not be ruled out. Presence/absence analyses assumed roughly uniform sequencing depth across donors, an assumption that may not hold. The cohort was sequenced for TCR beta chains only, and without alpha or paired-chain data the features that could be detected were limited. In vitro tests confirmed that a few of the cytomegalovirus-associated TCR beta chains recognize cytomegalovirus antigens.

The cohort comprised fewer than 750 healthy bone marrow donors. At the time of sampling, all cohort members were nominally healthy, though unrecorded immune exposures were likely present. The donor tested CMV seropositive, placing the donor among the 250 to 300 seropositive members of the cohort. A peripheral blood sample was provided by each donor, and peripheral blood mononuclear cells were used for TCR beta sequencing. The Qiagen DNeasy Blood Extraction Kit was used to extract genomic DNA from the blood cell samples. What was sequenced was PBMCs. This TCR was recovered from a woman aged 45-65 years in good health and CMV-seropositive. The V and J genes are TRBV5-6 and TRBJ2-7; TRBD1 could be the D gene, as 5 bases match. The nucleotides read TGTGCCAGCAGCAATAGGGGATTTTACGAGCAGTACTTC. Translated, this is CASSNRGFYEQYF.